This T cell receptor beta chain was recorded in a study of beta chain features in type 1 diabetes. Study background: Age, gender, cell numbers and subset yield matched between patients and controls. Taken together, all samples contributed fewer than 110 million examined sorted cells. Study-level points and caveats: There was a moderate but significant shortening of TCRB CDR3s in all four CD4+ subsets of Type 1 diabetes patients.

The authors reverse transcribed all of the isolated RNA, so sequencing captured expressed TCRB transcripts. The assay was immunoSEQ multiplex PCR, and TCRdb's table has in-frame clones only and misses some. Counted here are 130,000 or so clones, roughly 17% occurring once; the ten biggest clones make up 2.6%. Turning to this clone: Its antigen is as yet unknown.

The germline V gene encodes CDR1 SNHLY and CDR2 FYNNEI. This CDR3 has 15 residues. J gave up 10 bases and V 5 bases, and 12 bases lay outside the gene matches. The V gene is TRBV2, the J gene TRBJ2-5, with 11 bases lining up with TRBD2. Sequencing used central memory CD4+ T cells from blood. The clonotype originates from a man in his late teens or twenties with type 1 diabetes. CDR3 sequence: CASSLGTSGAEVQYF. CDR3 coding DNA: TGTGCCAGCAGTCTCGGGACTAGCGGCGCGGAGGTCCAGTACTTC.